This TCR beta chain appears in the sequencing data of a study of cytomegalovirus exposure and HLA in healthy donors. Assay: immunoSEQ multiplex PCR; the TCRdb copy retains only in-frame clones and omits some. The table includes tens of thousands of clones, around 96% detected once. This CDR3 has 16 residues. Germline V CDR1 and CDR2: LNHDA, SQIVND (reference sequence). The J segment lost 0 bases and the V segment lost 7 bases, leaving 9 bases of the junction unmatched. The TCR sequence derives from a man younger than 35 in good health and CMV-seropositive. Sequencing used PBMCs. The chain has TRBV19 and TRBJ2-1; 7 bases map to TRBD1. This CDR3 reads CASTNGDRVSYNEQFF. The CDR3 DNA reads TGTGCCAGTACGAACGGGGACAGAGTCTCCTACAATGAGCAGTTCTTC.